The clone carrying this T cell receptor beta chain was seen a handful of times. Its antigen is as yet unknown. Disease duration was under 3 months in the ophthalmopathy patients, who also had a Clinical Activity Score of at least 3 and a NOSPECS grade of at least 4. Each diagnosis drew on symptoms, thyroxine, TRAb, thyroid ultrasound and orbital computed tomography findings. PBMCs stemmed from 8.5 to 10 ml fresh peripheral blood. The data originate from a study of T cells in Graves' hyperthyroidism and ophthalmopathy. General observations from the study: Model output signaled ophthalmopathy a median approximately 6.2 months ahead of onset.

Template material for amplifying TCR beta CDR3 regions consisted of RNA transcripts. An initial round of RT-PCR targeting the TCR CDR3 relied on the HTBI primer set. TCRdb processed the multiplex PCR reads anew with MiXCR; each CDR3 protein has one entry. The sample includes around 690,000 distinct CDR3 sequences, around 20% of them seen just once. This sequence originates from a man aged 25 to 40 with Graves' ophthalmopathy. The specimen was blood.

The CDR3 here is CASSPAGNWETQYF. CDR3 sequence (DNA): TGTGCCAGCAGCCCTGCAGGGAATTGGGAGACCCAGTACTTC. The chain combines TRBV7-2 with TRBJ2-5, with a weak D call TRBD1 (5 bases). CDR1 SGHTA and CDR2 FQGNSA come from the germline V gene. The length of the CDR3 is 14 residues. Trimming left V 5 bases short and J 5 bases short, with 15 bases between.